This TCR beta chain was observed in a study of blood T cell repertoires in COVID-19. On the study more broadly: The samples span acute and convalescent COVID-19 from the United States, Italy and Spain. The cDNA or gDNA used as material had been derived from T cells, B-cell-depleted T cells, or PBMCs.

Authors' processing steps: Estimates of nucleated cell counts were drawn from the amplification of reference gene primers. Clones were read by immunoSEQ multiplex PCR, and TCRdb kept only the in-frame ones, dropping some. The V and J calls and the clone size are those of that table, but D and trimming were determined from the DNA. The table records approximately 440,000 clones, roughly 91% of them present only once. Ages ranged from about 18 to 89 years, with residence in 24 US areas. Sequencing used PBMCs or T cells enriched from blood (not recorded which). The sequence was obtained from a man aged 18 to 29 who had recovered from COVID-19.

The CDR3 nucleotides read TGTGCCACCGGGGACAGGGTATCAGAGACCCAGTACTTC. It codes for CATGDRVSETQYF. This chain joins TRBV24-1 and TRBJ2-5, with 9 positions matching TRBD1. CDR3 length: 13 amino acids. V dropped 9 bases and J dropped 4; count of bases not matched to a gene: 5. Germline lookup yields CDR1 KGHDR and CDR2 SFDVKD.